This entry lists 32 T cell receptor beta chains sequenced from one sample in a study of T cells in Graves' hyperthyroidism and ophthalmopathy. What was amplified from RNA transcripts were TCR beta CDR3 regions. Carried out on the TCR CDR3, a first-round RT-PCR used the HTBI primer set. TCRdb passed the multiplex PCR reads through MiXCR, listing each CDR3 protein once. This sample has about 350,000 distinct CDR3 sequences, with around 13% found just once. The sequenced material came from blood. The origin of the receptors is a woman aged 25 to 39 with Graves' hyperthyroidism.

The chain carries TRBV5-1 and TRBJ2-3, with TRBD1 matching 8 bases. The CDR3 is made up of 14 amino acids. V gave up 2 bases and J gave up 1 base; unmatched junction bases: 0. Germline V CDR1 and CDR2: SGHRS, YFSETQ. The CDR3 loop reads CASSLQGGTDTQYF. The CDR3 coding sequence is TGCGCCAGCAGCTTACAGGGGGGCACAGATACGCAGTATTTT.

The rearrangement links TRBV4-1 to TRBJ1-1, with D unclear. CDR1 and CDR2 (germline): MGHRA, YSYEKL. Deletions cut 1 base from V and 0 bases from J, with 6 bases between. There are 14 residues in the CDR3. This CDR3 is CASSQGVMNTEAFF. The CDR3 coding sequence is TGCGCCAGCAGCCAAGGAGTGATGAACACTGAAGCTTTCTTT.

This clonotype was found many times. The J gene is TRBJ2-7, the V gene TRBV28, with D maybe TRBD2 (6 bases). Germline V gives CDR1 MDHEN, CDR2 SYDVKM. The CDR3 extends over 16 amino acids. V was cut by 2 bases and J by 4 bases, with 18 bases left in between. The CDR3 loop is CASSLSLWVAEYEQYF. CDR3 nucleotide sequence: TGTGCCAGCAGTTTAAGTTTATGGGTAGCGGAATACGAGCAGTACTTC. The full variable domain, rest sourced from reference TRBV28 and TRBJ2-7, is DVKVTQSSRYLVKRTGEKVFLECVQDMDHENMFWYRQDPGLGLRLIYFSYDVKMKEKGDIPEGYSVSREKKERFSLILESASTNQTSMYLCASSLSLWVAEYEQYFGPGTRLTVT.

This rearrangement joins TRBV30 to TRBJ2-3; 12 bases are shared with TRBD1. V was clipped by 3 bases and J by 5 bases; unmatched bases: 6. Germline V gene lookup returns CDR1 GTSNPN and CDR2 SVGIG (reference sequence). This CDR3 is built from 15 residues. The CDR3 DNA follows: TGTGCCTGGAGAAGTAGGGACAGGGGGCTAGATACGCAGTATTTT. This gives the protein CAWRSRDRGLDTQYF.

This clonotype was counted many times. The chain's CDR3 is CASSPTSGHNEQFF. CDR3 bases: TGTGCCAGCAGTCCGACTAGCGGCCACAATGAGCAGTTCTTC. J is TRBJ2-1 and V is TRBV12-3 or TRBV12-4; 9 positions agree with TRBD2. CDR3 length: 14 residues. The ends lost 5 bases at V and 5 bases at J; junction bases unmatched: 4.

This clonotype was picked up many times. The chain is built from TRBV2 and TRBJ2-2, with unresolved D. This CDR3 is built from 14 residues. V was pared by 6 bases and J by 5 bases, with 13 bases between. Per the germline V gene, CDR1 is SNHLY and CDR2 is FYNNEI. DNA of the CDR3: TGTGCCAGCAGCCCCCAACAAATTACCGGGGAGCTGTTTTTT. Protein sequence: CASSPQQITGELFF.

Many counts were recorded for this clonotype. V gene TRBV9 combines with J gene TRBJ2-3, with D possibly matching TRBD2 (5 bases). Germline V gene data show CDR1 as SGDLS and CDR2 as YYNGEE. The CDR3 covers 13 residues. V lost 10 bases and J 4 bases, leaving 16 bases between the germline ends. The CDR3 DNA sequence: TGTGCCGGCGCCCGGGAACCGGCAGATACGCAGTATTTT. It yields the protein CAGAREPADTQYF.

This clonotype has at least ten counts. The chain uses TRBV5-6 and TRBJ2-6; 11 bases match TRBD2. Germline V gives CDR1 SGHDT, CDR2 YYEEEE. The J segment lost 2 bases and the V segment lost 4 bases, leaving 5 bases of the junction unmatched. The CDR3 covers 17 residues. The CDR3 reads CASSPLAGVTGANVLTF. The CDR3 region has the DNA TGTGCCAGCAGCCCACTAGCGGGAGTAACTGGGGCCAACGTCCTGACTTTC.

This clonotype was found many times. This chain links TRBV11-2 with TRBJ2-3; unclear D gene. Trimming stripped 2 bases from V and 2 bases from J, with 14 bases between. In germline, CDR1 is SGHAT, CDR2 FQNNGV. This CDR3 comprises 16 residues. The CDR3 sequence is CASSLKNGQVTDTQYF. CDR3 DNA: TGTGCCAGCAGCTTAAAGAACGGGCAGGTCACAGATACGCAGTATTTT. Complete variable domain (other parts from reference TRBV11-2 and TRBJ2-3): EAGVAQSPRYKIIEKRQSVAFWCNPISGHATLYWYQQILGQGPKLLIQFQNNGVVDDSQLPKDRFSAERLKGVDSTLKIQPAKLEDSAVYLCASSLKNGQVTDTQYFGPGTRLTVL.

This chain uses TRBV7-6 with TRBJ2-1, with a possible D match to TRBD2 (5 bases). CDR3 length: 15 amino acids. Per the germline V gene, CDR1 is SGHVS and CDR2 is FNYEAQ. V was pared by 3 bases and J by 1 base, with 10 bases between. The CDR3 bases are TGTGCCAGCAGCTTGGAAGGACTTTCCTACAATGAGCAGTTCTTC. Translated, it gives CASSLEGLSYNEQFF.

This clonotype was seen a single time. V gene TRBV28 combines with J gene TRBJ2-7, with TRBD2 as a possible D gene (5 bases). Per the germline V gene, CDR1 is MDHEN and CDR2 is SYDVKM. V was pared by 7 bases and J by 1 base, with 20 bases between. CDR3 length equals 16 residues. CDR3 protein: CASKPLQDFRSYEQYF. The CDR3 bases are TGTGCCAGCAAGCCGCTCCAGGACTTCCGATCCTACGAGCAGTACTTC.

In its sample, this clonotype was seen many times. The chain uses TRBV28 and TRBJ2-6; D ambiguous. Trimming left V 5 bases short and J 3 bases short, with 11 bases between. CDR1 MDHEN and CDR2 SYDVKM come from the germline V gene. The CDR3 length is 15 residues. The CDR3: CASSTHTDGANVLTF. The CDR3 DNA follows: TGTGCCAGCAGTACACATACCGATGGGGCCAACGTCCTGACTTTC.

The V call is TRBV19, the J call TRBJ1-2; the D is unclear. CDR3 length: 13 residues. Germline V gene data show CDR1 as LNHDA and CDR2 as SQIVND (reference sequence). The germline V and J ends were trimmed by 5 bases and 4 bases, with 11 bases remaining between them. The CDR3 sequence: CASSFDGPYGYTF. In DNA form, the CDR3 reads TGTGCCAGTAGTTTTGACGGACCCTATGGCTACACCTTC. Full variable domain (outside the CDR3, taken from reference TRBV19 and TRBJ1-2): DGGITQSPKYLFRKEGQNVTLSCEQNLNHDAMYWYRQDPGQGLRLIYYSQIVNDFQKGDIAEGYSVSREKKESFPLTVTSAQKNPTAFYLCASSFDGPYGYTFGSGTRLTVV.

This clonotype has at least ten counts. As DNA, the CDR3 is TGTGCCAGCAGTCCCGACCCCGAGAGTACGCAGTATTTT. This encodes CASSPDPESTQYF. V usage is TRBV12-3 or TRBV12-4 and J usage is TRBJ2-3, with D unresolved. V lost 5 bases to trimming and J lost 8 bases, with 14 bases between them. CDR3 length: 13 residues.

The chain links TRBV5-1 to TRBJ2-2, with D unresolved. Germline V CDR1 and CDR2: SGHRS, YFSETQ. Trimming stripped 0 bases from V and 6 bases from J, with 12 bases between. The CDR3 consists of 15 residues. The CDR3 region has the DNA TGCGCCAGCAGCTTGGTATGGGAAGGTTCCGGGGAGCTGTTTTTT. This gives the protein CASSLVWEGSGELFF.

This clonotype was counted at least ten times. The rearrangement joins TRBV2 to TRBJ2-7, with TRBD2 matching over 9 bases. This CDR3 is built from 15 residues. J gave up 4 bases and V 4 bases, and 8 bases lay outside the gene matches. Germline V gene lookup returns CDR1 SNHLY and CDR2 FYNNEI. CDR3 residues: CASSVSAGGDYEQYF. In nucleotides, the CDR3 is TGTGCCAGCAGTGTCAGCGCGGGAGGGGATTACGAGCAGTACTTC.

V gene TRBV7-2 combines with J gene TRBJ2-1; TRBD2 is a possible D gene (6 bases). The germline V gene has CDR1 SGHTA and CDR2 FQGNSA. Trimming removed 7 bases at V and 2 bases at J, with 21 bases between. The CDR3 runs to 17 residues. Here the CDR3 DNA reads TGTGCCAGCAAGGCCCTCGGGCTAGCGTATCCCTACAATGAGCAGTTCTTC. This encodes CASKALGLAYPYNEQFF.

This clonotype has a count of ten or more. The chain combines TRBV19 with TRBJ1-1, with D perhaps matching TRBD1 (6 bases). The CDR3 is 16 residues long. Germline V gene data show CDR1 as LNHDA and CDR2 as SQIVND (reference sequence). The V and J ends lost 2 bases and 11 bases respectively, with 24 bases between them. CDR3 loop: CASSIRSGRGPTDAFF. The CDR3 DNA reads TGTGCCAGTAGTATAAGGTCGGGCAGGGGCCCCACCGATGCTTTCTTT. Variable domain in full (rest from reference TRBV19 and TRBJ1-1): DGGITQSPKYLFRKEGQNVTLSCEQNLNHDAMYWYRQDPGQGLRLIYYSQIVNDFQKGDIAEGYSVSREKKESFPLTVTSAQKNPTAFYLCASSIRSGRGPTDAFFGQGTRLTVV.

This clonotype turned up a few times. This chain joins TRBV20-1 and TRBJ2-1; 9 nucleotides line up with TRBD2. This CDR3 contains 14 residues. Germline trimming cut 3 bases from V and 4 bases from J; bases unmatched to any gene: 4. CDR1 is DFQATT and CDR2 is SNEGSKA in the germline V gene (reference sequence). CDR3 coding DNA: TGCAGTGCTAGGACTAGCGGACAATACAATGAGCAGTTCTTC. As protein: CSARTSGQYNEQFF.

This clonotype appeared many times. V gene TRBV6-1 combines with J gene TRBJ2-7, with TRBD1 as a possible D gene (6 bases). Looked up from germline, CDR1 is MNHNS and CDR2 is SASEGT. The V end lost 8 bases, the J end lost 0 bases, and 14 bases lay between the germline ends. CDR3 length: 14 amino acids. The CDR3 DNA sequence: TGTGCCAGCCAAGTGACAGGTAGCTCCTACGAGCAGTACTTC. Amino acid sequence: CASQVTGSSYEQYF.

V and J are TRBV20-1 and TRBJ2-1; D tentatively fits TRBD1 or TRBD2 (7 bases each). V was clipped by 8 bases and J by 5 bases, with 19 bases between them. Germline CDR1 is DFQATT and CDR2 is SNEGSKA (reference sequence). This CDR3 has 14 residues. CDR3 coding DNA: TGCAGTTGGCCGGGGGGAGGGGGCGACAATGAGCAGTTCTTC. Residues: CSWPGGGGDNEQFF.

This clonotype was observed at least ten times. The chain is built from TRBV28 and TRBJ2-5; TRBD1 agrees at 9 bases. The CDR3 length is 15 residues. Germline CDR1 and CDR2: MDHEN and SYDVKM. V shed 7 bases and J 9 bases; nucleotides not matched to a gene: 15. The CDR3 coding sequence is TGTGCCAGCACCGCGTCGGGACAGGGAACTAGCCCCCAGTACTTC. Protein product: CASTASGQGTSPQYF.

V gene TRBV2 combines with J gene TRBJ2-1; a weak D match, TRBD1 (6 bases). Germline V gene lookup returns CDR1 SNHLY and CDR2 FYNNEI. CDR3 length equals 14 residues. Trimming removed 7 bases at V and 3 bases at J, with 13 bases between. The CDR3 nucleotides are TGTGCCAGCATTAGGACAGCCGACTACAATGAGCAGTTCTTC. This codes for CASIRTADYNEQFF.

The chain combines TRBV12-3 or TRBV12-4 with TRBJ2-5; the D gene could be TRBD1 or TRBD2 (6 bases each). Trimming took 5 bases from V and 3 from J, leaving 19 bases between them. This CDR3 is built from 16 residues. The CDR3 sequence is CASSRRGGGSKETQYF. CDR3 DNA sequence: TGTGCCAGCAGTCGCCGTGGAGGGGGTTCTAAAGAGACCCAGTACTTC.

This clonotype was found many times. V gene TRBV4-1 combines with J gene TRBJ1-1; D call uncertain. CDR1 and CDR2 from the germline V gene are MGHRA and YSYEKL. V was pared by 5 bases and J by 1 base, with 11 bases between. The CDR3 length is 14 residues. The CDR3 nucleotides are TGCGCCAGCAGCTATTCGGCAGCGAACACTGAAGCTTTCTTT. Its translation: CASSYSAANTEAFF.

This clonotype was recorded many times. The CDR3 protein is CASSFRGRGHEQFF. The CDR3 region has the DNA TGTGCCAGCAGTTTTAGGGGGAGGGGGCATGAGCAGTTCTTC. V is TRBV28 and J is TRBJ2-1; D possibly matches TRBD1 or TRBD2 (7 bases each). Trimming cost V 3 bases and J 8 bases, with 14 bases left between them. The CDR3 has 14 amino acids. In germline, CDR1 is MDHEN, CDR2 SYDVKM.

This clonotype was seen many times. CDR3 loop: CASSAASGQGTGNTIYF. The CDR3, as DNA: TGTGCCAGCAGCGCAGCGTCGGGACAGGGTACTGGAAACACCATATATTTT. The chain carries TRBV7-2 and TRBJ1-3, with 9 bases that match TRBD1. V lost 5 bases to trimming and J lost 2 bases; unmatched junction nucleotides: 10. The CDR3 sequence is 17 residues long. CDR1 is SGHTA and CDR2 is FQGNSA in the germline V gene.

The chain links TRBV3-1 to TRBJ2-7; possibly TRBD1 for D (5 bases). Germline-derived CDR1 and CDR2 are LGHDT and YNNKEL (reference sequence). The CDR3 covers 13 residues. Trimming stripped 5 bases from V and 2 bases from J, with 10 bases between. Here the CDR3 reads CASSKQGTYEQYF. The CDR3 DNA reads TGTGCCAGCAGCAAGCAGGGAACCTACGAGCAGTACTTC.

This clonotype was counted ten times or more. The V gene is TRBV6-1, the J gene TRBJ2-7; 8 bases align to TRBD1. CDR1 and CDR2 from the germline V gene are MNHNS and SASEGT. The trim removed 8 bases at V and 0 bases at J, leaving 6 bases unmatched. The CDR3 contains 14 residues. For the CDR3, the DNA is TGTGCCAGCCAACAGGGGGTGAACTCCTACGAGCAGTACTTC. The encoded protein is CASQQGVNSYEQYF.

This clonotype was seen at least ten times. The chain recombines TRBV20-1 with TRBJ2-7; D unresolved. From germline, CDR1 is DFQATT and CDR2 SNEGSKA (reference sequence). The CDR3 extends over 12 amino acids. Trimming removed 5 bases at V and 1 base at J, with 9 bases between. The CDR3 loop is CSAGRPSYEQYF. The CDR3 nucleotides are TGCAGTGCTGGACGACCATCCTACGAGCAGTACTTC.

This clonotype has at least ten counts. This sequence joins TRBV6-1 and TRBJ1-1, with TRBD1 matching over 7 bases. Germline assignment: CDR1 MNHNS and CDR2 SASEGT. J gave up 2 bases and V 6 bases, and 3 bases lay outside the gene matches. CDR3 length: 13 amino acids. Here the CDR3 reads CASSQGGNTEAFF. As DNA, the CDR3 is TGTGCCAGCAGCCAAGGGGGCAACACTGAAGCTTTCTTT.

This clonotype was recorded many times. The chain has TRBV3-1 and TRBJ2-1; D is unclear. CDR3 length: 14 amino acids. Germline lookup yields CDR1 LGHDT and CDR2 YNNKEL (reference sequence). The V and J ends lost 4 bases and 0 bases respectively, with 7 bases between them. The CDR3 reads CASSRQSSYNEQFF. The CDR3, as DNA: TGTGCCAGCAGCCGTCAGAGCTCCTACAATGAGCAGTTCTTC.